The 9 T cell receptor beta chains below all came from one sample that was sequenced in a study of cytomegalovirus exposure and HLA in healthy donors. Only in-frame clones appear in the TCRdb table, and some are missing; sequencing was by immunoSEQ multiplex PCR. The sample lists fewer than 150,000 clones; around 86% were seen once. Sequenced input: PBMCs. The receptors stem from a man aged 18 to 29 in good health and CMV-seronegative.

The chain uses TRBV6-1 and TRBJ2-5, with 10 bases aligning to TRBD2. Trimming at V came to 1 base and at J to 1 base, leaving 3 bases not matched to a gene. Germline CDR1 and CDR2: MNHNS and SASEGT. This CDR3 is built from 16 residues. CDR3 coding DNA: TGTGCCAGCAGTGAAGGACTAGCGGGTCCCCAAGAGACCCAGTACTTC. Encoded protein: CASSEGLAGPQETQYF.

V usage is TRBV7-2 and J usage is TRBJ2-1, with 7 bases identical to TRBD2. The V segment lost 5 bases and the J segment 6 bases; nucleotides outside the gene matches: 10. This CDR3 has 15 amino acids. Germline-derived CDR1 and CDR2 are SGHTA and FQGNSA. The CDR3 sequence: CASSLPGTKSNEQFF. The CDR3 DNA reads TGTGCCAGCAGCCTACCCGGGACTAAAAGCAATGAGCAGTTCTTC.

The chain combines TRBV30 with TRBJ2-2; 16 bases line up with TRBD2. The germline V gene has CDR1 GTSNPN and CDR2 SVGIG (reference sequence). This CDR3 spans 19 amino acids. With V trimmed by 0 bases and J by 1 base, 5 bases remained unmatched. The CDR3 coding sequence is TGTGCCTGGAGTGTACTTGGGACTAGCGGGGGGGTGAACACCGGGGAGCTGTTTTTT. Translation gives CAWSVLGTSGGVNTGELFF.

The chain is built from TRBV6-4 and TRBJ1-2, with 7 bases matching TRBD1. Trimming took 6 bases from V and 2 from J; bases not matched to a gene: 3. CDR1 and CDR2 from the germline V gene are MRHNA and SNTAGT. The CDR3 is 13 residues long. This CDR3 is CASSQGGNYGYTF. The CDR3 coding sequence is TGTGCCAGCAGCCAGGGGGGAAACTATGGCTACACCTTC.

This chain joins TRBV30 and TRBJ1-3; unclear D gene. The germline V and J ends were trimmed by 4 bases and 0 bases, with 16 bases remaining between them. CDR1 is GTSNPN and CDR2 is SVGIG in the germline V gene (reference sequence). This CDR3 region has 16 residues. For the CDR3, the DNA is TGTGCCTGGAAACTTCCCGGAGGTCCCTCTGGAAACACCATATATTTT. Amino acids: CAWKLPGGPSGNTIYF. Complete variable domain (other parts from reference TRBV30 and TRBJ1-3): SQTIHQWPATLVQPVGSPLSLECTVEGTSNPNLYWYRQAAGRGLQLLFYSVGIGQISSEVPQNLSASRPQDRQFILSSKKLLLSDSGFYLCAWKLPGGPSGNTIYFGEGSWLTVV.

The chain joins TRBV9 to TRBJ2-1; the D is unclear. The CDR3 is 14 amino acids. CDR1 and CDR2 from the germline V gene are SGDLS and YYNGEE. V was clipped by 1 base and J by 9 bases, with 14 bases between them. The chain's CDR3 is CASSVISISREQFF. The CDR3 nucleotides read TGTGCCAGCAGCGTAATATCTATCTCTCGTGAGCAGTTCTTC. Together with reference TRBV9 and TRBJ2-1, the CDR3 gives the full variable domain: DSGVTQTPKHLITATGQRVTLRCSPRSGDLSVYWYQQSLDQGLQFLIQYYNGEERAKGNILERFSAQQFPDLHSELNLSSLELGDSALYFCASSVISISREQFFGPGTRLTVL.

The V gene is TRBV5-1, the J gene TRBJ2-2; the D is unclear. V lost 4 bases and J lost 0, with 7 bases in between. The CDR3 extends over 14 amino acids. Germline V lookup: CDR1 SGHRS, CDR2 YFSETQ. CDR3 coding DNA: TGCGCCAGCAGCGCGACATCGAACACCGGGGAGCTGTTTTTT. Protein: CASSATSNTGELFF.

The V and J genes are TRBV6-1 and TRBJ1-5; D gene unclear. V lost 3 bases to trimming and J lost 1 base, with 22 bases between them. The germline V gene has CDR1 MNHNS and CDR2 SASEGT. The CDR3 is 19 amino acids. CDR3 protein: CASSDRSGGVSLSNQPQHF. The DNA for the CDR3 is TGTGCCAGCAGTGACCGAAGCGGCGGGGTCTCCCTCAGCAATCAGCCCCAGCATTTT.

CDR3 sequence reads: CATHPDRPTYEQYF. The CDR3 DNA reads TGTGCTACCCACCCAGACAGGCCGACCTACGAGCAGTACTTC. The J gene is TRBJ2-7, the V gene TRBV2; TRBD1 might be the D (6 bases). The length of the CDR3 is 14 residues. Germline V gene lookup returns CDR1 SNHLY and CDR2 FYNNEI.